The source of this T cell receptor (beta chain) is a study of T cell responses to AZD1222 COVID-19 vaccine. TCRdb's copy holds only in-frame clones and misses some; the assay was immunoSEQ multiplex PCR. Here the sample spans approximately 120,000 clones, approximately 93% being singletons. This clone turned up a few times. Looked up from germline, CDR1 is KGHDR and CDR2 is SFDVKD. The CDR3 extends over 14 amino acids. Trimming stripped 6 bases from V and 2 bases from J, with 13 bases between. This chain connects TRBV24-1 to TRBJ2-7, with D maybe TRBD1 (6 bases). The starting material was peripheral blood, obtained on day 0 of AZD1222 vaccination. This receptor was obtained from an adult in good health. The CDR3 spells CATSPNRAPYEQYF. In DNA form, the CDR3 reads TGTGCCACCAGTCCCAACAGGGCACCCTACGAGCAGTACTTC.